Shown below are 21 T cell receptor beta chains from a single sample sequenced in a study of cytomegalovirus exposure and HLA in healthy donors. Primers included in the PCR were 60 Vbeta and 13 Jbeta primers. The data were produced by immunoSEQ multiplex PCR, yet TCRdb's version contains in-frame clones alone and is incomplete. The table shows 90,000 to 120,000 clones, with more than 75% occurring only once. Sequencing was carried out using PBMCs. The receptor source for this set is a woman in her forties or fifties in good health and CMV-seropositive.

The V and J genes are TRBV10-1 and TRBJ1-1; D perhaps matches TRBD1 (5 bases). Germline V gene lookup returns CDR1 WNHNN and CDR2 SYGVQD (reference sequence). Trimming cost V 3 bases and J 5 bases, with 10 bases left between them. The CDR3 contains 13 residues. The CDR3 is CASSDNAGTEAFF. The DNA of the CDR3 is TGCGCCAGCAGTGATAATGCAGGGACTGAAGCTTTCTTT.

The CDR3 sequence is CASSGGGVLNTEAFF. In nucleotides, the CDR3 is TGTGCCAGCTCAGGAGGGGGGGTTTTGAACACTGAAGCTTTCTTT. The chain joins TRBV18 to TRBJ1-1, with D perhaps matching TRBD1 (6 bases). CDR1 and CDR2 (germline): KGHSH, LQKENI. The CDR3 is 15 residues long. V was pared by 5 bases and J by 0 bases, with 13 bases between.

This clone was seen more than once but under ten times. CDR3: CASSLDISGANVLTF. The CDR3 region has the DNA TGTGCCAGCAGCCTGGACATCTCTGGGGCCAACGTCCTGACTTTC. The chain couples TRBV6-5 to TRBJ2-6, with D possibly matching TRBD1 (5 bases). V lost 6 bases and J 0 bases, leaving 9 bases between the germline ends. The CDR3 extends over 15 amino acids. Germline CDR1 and CDR2: MNHEY and SVGAGI.

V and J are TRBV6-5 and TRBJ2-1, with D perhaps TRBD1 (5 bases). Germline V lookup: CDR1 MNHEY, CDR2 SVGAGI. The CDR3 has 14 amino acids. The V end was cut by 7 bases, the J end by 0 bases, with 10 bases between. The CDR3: CASKPRGSYNEQFF. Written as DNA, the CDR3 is TGTGCCAGCAAACCAAGGGGCTCCTACAATGAGCAGTTCTTC.

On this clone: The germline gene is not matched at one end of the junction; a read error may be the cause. The CDR3, as DNA: TGTTCCAGCAGCTCCCTCTATCGTACAGGGAACTCTGGAAACACCATATATTTT. It yields the protein CSSSSLYRTGNSGNTIYF. V gene TRBV7-9 combines with J gene TRBJ1-3, with D possibly matching TRBD1 (6 bases). This CDR3 is built from 18 residues. The germline CDR1 and CDR2 sequences are SEHNR and FQNEAQ (reference sequence).

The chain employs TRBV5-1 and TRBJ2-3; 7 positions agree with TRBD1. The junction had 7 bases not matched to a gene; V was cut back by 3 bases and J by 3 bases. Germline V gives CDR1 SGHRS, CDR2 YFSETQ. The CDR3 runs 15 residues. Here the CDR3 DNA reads TGCGCCAGCAGCTACACAGGGGCCGATACAGATACGCAGTATTTT. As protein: CASSYTGADTDTQYF. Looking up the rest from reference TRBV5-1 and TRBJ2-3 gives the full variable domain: KAGVTQTPRYLIKTRGQQVTLSCSPISGHRSVSWYQQTPGQGLQFLFEYFSETQRNKGNFPGRFSGRQFSNSRSEMNVSTLELGDSALYLCASSYTGADTDTQYFGPGTRLTVL.

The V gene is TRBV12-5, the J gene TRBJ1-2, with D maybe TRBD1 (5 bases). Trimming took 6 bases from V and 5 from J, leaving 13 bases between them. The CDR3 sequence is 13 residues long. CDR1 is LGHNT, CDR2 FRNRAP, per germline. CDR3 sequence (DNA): TGTGCTAGTGGCCCGGGACTGTCTTATGGCTACACCTTC. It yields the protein CASGPGLSYGYTF.

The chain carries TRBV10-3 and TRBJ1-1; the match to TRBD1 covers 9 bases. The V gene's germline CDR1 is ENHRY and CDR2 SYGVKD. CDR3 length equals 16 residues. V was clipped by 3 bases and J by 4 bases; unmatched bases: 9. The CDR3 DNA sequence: TGTGCCATCAGTGATACAGGGGGCTCTCCCGGCACTGAAGCTTTCTTT. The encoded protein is CAISDTGGSPGTEAFF.

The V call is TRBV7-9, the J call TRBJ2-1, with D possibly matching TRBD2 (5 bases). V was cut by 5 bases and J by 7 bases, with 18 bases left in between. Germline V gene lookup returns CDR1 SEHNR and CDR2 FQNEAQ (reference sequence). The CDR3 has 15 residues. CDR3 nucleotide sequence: TGTGCCAGCAGCCCGGTGATGGCCACGGGAAATGAGCAGTTCTTC. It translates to CASSPVMATGNEQFF. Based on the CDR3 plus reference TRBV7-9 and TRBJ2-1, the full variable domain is DTGVSQNPRHKITKRGQNVTFRCDPISEHNRLYWYRQTLGQGPEFLTYFQNEAQLEKSRLLSDRFSAERPKGSFSTLEIQRTEQGDSAMYLCASSPVMATGNEQFFGPGTRLTVL.

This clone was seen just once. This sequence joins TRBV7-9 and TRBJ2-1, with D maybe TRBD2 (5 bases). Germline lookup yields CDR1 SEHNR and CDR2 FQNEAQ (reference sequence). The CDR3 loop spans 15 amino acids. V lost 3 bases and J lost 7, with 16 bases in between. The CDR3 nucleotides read TGTGCCAGCAGCTTCGGCACGGGGTTGAGGAATGAGCAGTTCTTC. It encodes CASSFGTGLRNEQFF.

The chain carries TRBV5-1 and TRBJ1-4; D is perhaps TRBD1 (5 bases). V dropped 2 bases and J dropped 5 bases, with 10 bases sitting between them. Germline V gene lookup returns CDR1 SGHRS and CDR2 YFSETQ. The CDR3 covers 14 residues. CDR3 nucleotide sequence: TGCGCCAGCAGCTTATCAGGGTTCAATGAAAAACTGTTTTTT. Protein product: CASSLSGFNEKLFF.

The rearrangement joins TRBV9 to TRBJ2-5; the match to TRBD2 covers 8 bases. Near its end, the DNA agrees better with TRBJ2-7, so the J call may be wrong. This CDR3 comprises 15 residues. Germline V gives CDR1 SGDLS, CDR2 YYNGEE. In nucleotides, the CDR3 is TGTGCCAGCAGCGTAGAAGGGACTAGTTCTAACGAGCAGTACTTC. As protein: CASSVEGTSSNEQYF.

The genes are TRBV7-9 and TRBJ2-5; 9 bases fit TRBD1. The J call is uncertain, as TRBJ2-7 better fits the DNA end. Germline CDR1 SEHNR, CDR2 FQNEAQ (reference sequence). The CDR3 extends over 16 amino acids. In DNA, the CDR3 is TGTGCCAGCAGCAAGGGGGGACAGGGAGGGATGTACGAGCAGTACTTC. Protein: CASSKGGQGGMYEQYF.

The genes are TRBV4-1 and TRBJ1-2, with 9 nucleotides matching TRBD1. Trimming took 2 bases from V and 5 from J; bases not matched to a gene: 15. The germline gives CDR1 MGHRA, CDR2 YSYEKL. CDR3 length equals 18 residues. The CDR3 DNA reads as TGCGCCAGCAGCCAACCAGGAACCAAGCGCGGACAGGGGTATGGCTACACCTTC. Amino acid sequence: CASSQPGTKRGQGYGYTF.

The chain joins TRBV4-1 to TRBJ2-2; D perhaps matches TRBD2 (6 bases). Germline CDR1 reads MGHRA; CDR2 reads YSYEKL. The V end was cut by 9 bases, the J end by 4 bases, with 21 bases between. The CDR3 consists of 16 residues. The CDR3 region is CASTGSQKGVTGELFF. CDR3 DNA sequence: TGCGCCAGTACCGGGAGCCAAAAGGGCGTCACCGGGGAGCTGTTTTTT.

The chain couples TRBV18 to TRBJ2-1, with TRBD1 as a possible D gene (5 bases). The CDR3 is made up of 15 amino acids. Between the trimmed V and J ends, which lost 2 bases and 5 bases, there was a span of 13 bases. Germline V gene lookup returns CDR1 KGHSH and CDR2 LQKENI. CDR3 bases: TGTGCCAGCTCACCAAGGGGCAGGGTGCACAATGAGCAGTTCTTC. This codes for CASSPRGRVHNEQFF.

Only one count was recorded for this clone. Here the CDR3 reads CSVDGGLAGGSEQFF. DNA of the CDR3: TGCAGCGTTGACGGGGGACTAGCGGGAGGGAGTGAGCAGTTCTTC. This chain connects TRBV29-1 to TRBJ2-1; TRBD2 matches at 16 bases. Germline V gene sequence: CDR1 SQVTM, CDR2 ANQGSEA. This CDR3 comprises 15 residues. Trimming at V came to 3 bases and at J to 9 bases, leaving 5 bases not matched to a gene.

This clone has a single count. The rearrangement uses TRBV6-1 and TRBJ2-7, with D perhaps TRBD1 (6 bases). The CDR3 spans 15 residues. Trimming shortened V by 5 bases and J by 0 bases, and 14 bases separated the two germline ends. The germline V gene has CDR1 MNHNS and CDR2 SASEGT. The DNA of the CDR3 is TGTGCCAGCAGTAACCGACAGGCAAGCTCCTACGAGCAGTACTTC. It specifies CASSNRQASSYEQYF.

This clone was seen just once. CDR3 region: CASSLSKLSEQYF. The CDR3 region has the DNA TGTGCCAGCAGCTTAAGTAAGTTGAGCGAGCAGTACTTC. The chain joins TRBV11-2 to TRBJ2-7; D unclear. The germline V gene encodes CDR1 SGHAT and CDR2 FQNNGV. The CDR3 totals 13 residues. V lost 2 bases to trimming and J lost 6 bases, with 11 bases between them.

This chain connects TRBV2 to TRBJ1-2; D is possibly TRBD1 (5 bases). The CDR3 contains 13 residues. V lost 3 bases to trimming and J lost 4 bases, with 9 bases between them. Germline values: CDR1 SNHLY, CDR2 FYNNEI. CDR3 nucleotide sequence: TGTGCCAGCAGTGACAGGGTCGGCTATGGCTACACCTTC. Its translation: CASSDRVGYGYTF.

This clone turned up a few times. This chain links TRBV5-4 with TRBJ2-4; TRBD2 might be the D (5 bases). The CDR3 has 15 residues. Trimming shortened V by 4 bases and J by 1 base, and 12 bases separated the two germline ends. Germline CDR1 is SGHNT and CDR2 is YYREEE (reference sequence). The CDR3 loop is CASSREGMAKNIQYF. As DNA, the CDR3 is TGTGCCAGCAGCAGAGAGGGTATGGCCAAAAACATTCAGTACTTC.